This TCR beta chain was documented in a study of blood T cells in healthy people across ages. The overall study: About one barcoded beta molecule was captured per two T cells (by template switching). The study, taken as a whole, reports: Significant beta diversity loss was already apparent by age roughly 44, declining roughly linearly. What prevented conclusive comparison of naive and antigen-experienced cells was that PBMCs were unsorted.

In its sample, this clonotype was seen a few times. Its antigen remains unknown. With a J-beta primer mix and a sample-barcoded 5' primer, a second PCR ran roughly 6 to 11 cycles. TCRdb called the 5' RACE reads again in MiXCR, with one record for every CDR3 protein. Of roughly 900,000 distinct CDR3 sequences detected, roughly 52% appear once; the ten largest clones hold roughly 13%. Extractions gave at least 5.5 micrograms of total RNA per sample. The sample consisted of blood. This receptor was obtained from a man younger than 40 in good health.

The CDR3 loop reads CASSLGDNNYGYTF. The CDR3 DNA follows: TGCGCCAGCAGCTTGGGGGACAATAACTATGGCTACACCTTC. This rearrangement joins TRBV5-1 to TRBJ1-2; the D gene is possibly TRBD1 (6 bases). Per the germline V gene, CDR1 is SGHRS and CDR2 is YFSETQ. Trimming left V 0 bases short and J 1 base short, with 7 bases between. This CDR3 has 14 residues. The variable domain in full, completed from reference TRBV5-1 and TRBJ1-2, reads KAGVTQTPRYLIKTRGQQVTLSCSPISGHRSVSWYQQTPGQGLQFLFEYFSETQRNKGNFPGRFSGRQFSNSRSEMNVSTLELGDSALYLCASSLGDNNYGYTFGSGTRLTVV.